The 21 T cell receptor beta chains reported below all come from one sample, sequenced in a study of T cell responses to AZD1222 COVID-19 vaccine (dated by TCRdb to the early 2020s). This specimen's time point label, per the study, means: about 28 days (+/-7) after the second vaccine dose. The treatment or condition label, read with the paper, signifies: meningococcal conjugate vaccine given as trial control. The library was made by the immunoSEQ multiplex PCR assay. TCRdb re-hosts the immuneACCESS table, in-frame sequences only. Its copies lack some clones; in the studies checked, an unresolved V gene accounts for under half of them, and the cause for the rest is not known. This sample is represented by about 120,000 clones; 90% of them were singletons. The ten largest clonotypes hold 4% to 5% of the sample. The specimen comprised peripheral blood, sampled 28 days after the second dose of the MenACWY control vaccine. These TCRs come from an adult who received the MenACWY meningococcal vaccine as a control.

This sequence joins TRBV19 and TRBJ2-3, with 7 bases fitting TRBD2. Germline trimming cut 1 base from V and 4 bases from J; bases unmatched to any gene: 8. This CDR3 has 16 amino acids. Germline-derived CDR1 and CDR2 are LNHDA and SQIVND (reference sequence). For the CDR3, the DNA is TGTGCCAGTAGTATAGGTTCGGCTAGCGGATCAGATACGCAGTATTTT. Protein product: CASSIGSASGSDTQYF.

The chain uses TRBV7-9 and TRBJ2-2; D is perhaps TRBD1 (6 bases). Trimming stripped 2 bases from V and 2 bases from J, with 9 bases between. The CDR3 runs 15 residues. CDR1 is SEHNR, CDR2 FQNEAQ, per germline (reference sequence). CDR3 bases: TGTGCCAGCAGCTTACCGGGACAAAACACCGGGGAGCTGTTTTTT. As protein: CASSLPGQNTGELFF.

The V call is TRBV5-5, the J call TRBJ1-2; D ambiguous. This CDR3 has 12 residues. The V end lost 0 bases, the J end lost 10 bases, and 10 bases lay between the germline ends. Per the germline V gene, CDR1 is SGHKS and CDR2 is YYEKEE (reference sequence). CDR3 bases: TGTGCCAGCAGCTTGGTTGTCTCAGACTACACCTTC. It specifies CASSLVVSDYTF. The complete variable domain, with remaining parts taken from reference TRBV5-5 and TRBJ1-2, reads DAGVTQSPTHLIKTRGQQVTLRCSPISGHKSVSWYQQVLGQGPQFIFQYYEKEERGRGNFPDRFSARQFPNYSSELNVNALLLGDSALYLCASSLVVSDYTFGSGTRLTVV.

The J gene is TRBJ2-1, the V gene TRBV7-3, with 12 bases that match TRBD2. This CDR3 is 15 amino acids long. Losses at the gene ends were 2 bases for V and 8 bases for J; bases not matched to a gene: 4. Germline CDR1 is SGHTA and CDR2 is FQGTGA. This chain's CDR3 is CASSLGLAGFYEQFF. Here the CDR3 DNA reads TGTGCCAGCAGCTTAGGACTAGCGGGGTTCTATGAGCAGTTCTTC.

This sequence joins TRBV12-5 and TRBJ2-1; D might be TRBD1 (6 bases). V lost 5 bases and J 4 bases, leaving 18 bases between the germline ends. The CDR3 is made up of 16 amino acids. Germline V gives CDR1 LGHNT, CDR2 FRNRAP. CDR3 loop: CASGRDRDTRYNEQFF. CDR3 bases: TGTGCTAGTGGTCGCGACCGGGACACAAGATACAATGAGCAGTTCTTC.

The V and J genes are TRBV28 and TRBJ1-2; tentatively, D is TRBD1 (5 bases). The CDR3 runs 13 residues. Trimming took 8 bases from V and 1 from J, leaving 11 bases between them. Germline-derived CDR1 and CDR2 are MDHEN and SYDVKM. CDR3 sequence (DNA): TGTGCCAGCGGTGGACAACTTAACTATGGCTACACCTTC. Protein sequence: CASGGQLNYGYTF.

The chain has TRBV6-5 and TRBJ2-3, with 7 bases that match TRBD1. CDR3 length: 14 amino acids. Germline lookup yields CDR1 MNHEY and CDR2 SVGAGI. V trimming: 6 bases; J trimming: 5 bases; junction bases outside the gene matches: 8. Here the CDR3 reads CASSGNRGRDTQYF. In nucleotides, the CDR3 is TGTGCCAGCAGCGGTAACAGGGGTAGAGATACGCAGTATTTT.

This rearrangement joins TRBV28 to TRBJ2-7; D unresolved. V lost 3 bases and J 1 base, leaving 4 bases between the germline ends. CDR3 length: 12 residues. Per the germline V gene, CDR1 is MDHEN and CDR2 is SYDVKM. The CDR3 bases are TGTGCCAGCAGTTTTATGTCCTACGAGCAGTACTTC. It codes for CASSFMSYEQYF.

The chain recombines TRBV5-6 with TRBJ2-7, with D possibly matching TRBD1 (6 bases). In germline, CDR1 is SGHDT, CDR2 YYEEEE. Trimming took 2 bases from V and 6 from J, leaving 9 bases between them. The length of the CDR3 is 12 residues. Written as DNA, the CDR3 is TGTGCCAGCAGCTTACAGGGTTTCGAGCAGTACTTC. This sequence encodes CASSLQGFEQYF.

The chain links TRBV28 to TRBJ2-3; unclear D gene. Germline CDR1 and CDR2: MDHEN and SYDVKM. The CDR3 contains 12 residues. Trimming shortened V by 6 bases and J by 4 bases, and 8 bases separated the two germline ends. The CDR3 DNA is TGTGCCAGCAGCCAAAACTCAGATACGCAGTATTTT. Translating it yields CASSQNSDTQYF.

The chain employs TRBV2 and TRBJ2-2; 12 nucleotides align to TRBD2. The V and J ends lost 3 bases and 7 bases, in that order; junction bases with no gene match: 3. The germline CDR1 and CDR2 sequences are SNHLY and FYNNEI. The CDR3 covers 15 residues. The CDR3 protein is CASSDLAGGFGELFF. The CDR3 DNA reads as TGTGCCAGCAGTGACCTAGCGGGAGGGTTCGGGGAGCTGTTTTTT.

This clone occurred once. This chain joins TRBV30 and TRBJ2-7, with a weak D call TRBD1 (6 bases). Germline V gives CDR1 GTSNPN, CDR2 SVGIG (reference sequence). The ends were cut back, 5 bases at V and 2 bases at J, with 13 bases in the middle. This CDR3 has 13 residues. This chain's CDR3 is CAWDRDKPYEQYF. The CDR3 coding sequence is TGTGCCTGGGACCGGGACAAGCCCTACGAGCAGTACTTC.

The rearrangement uses TRBV4-1 and TRBJ1-2; the D is unclear. V dropped 1 base and J dropped 4 bases, with 10 bases sitting between them. The CDR3 runs to 14 residues. CDR1 and CDR2 (germline): MGHRA, YSYEKL. CDR3 sequence: CASSQVNSIYGYTF. The CDR3 DNA is TGCGCCAGCAGCCAAGTAAATAGCATCTATGGCTACACCTTC.

The rearrangement joins TRBV19 to TRBJ2-6; D gene uncertain. The V gene's germline CDR1 is LNHDA and CDR2 SQIVND (reference sequence). The CDR3 length is 15 residues. V lost 8 bases, J lost 0 bases, and 11 bases lay in between. The chain's CDR3 is CASGQGNSGANVLTF. DNA for the CDR3: TGTGCCAGTGGGCAAGGAAACTCTGGGGCCAACGTCCTGACTTTC.

In nucleotides, the CDR3 is TGTGCCAGCAGCAACGGACAGGGGGCGAACACCGGGGAGCTGTTTTTT. Translating gives CASSNGQGANTGELFF. This sequence joins TRBV7-9 and TRBJ2-2; 10 bases match TRBD1. Germline V lookup: CDR1 SEHNR, CDR2 FQNEAQ (reference sequence). Unmatched junction bases numbered 3, after V lost 5 bases and J lost 0 bases. This CDR3 region has 16 residues.

V gene TRBV7-3 combines with J gene TRBJ2-6, with 7 positions matching TRBD2. Germline V gene lookup returns CDR1 SGHTA and CDR2 FQGTGA. Trimming cost V 6 bases and J 2 bases; bases outside gene matches: 7. The CDR3 is made up of 16 amino acids. CDR3 loop: CASSFKGGTGANVLTF. The DNA for the CDR3 is TGTGCCAGCAGTTTCAAGGGAGGGACTGGGGCCAACGTCCTGACTTTC.

The V gene is TRBV11-2, the J gene TRBJ2-1; no firm D call. The ends were cut back, 1 base at V and 3 bases at J, with 19 bases in the middle. Germline CDR1 is SGHAT and CDR2 is FQNNGV. The CDR3 spans 18 residues. The CDR3 DNA follows: TGTGCCAGCAGCTTAGTGCCCCTCGTTACGCTTAACTACAATGAGCAGTTCTTC. Its translation: CASSLVPLVTLNYNEQFF. Full variable domain (outside the CDR3, taken from reference TRBV11-2 and TRBJ2-1): EAGVAQSPRYKIIEKRQSVAFWCNPISGHATLYWYQQILGQGPKLLIQFQNNGVVDDSQLPKDRFSAERLKGVDSTLKIQPAKLEDSAVYLCASSLVPLVTLNYNEQFFGPGTRLTVL.

The V call is TRBV24-1, the J call TRBJ1-3, with TRBD1 identical over 7 bases. Germline V CDR1 and CDR2: KGHDR, SFDVKD. V trimming: 4 bases; J trimming: 3 bases; junction bases outside the gene matches: 11. This CDR3 has 17 amino acids. The CDR3 loop is CATSDGQAYSGGNTIYF. The CDR3 DNA sequence: TGTGCCACCAGTGACGGACAGGCTTATTCAGGTGGAAACACCATATATTTT.

The chain couples TRBV2 to TRBJ2-1; D gene ambiguous. Trimming stripped 7 bases from V and 3 bases from J, with 7 bases between. The CDR3 consists of 12 residues. The germline V gene has CDR1 SNHLY and CDR2 FYNNEI. CDR3: CASTDVYNEQFF. The CDR3 DNA sequence: TGTGCCAGCACGGATGTCTACAATGAGCAGTTCTTC. Supplemented by reference TRBV2 and TRBJ2-1, the full variable domain reads EPEVTQTPSHQVTQMGQEVILRCVPISNHLYFYWYRQILGQKVEFLVSFYNNEISEKSEIFDDQFSVERPDGSNFTLKIRSTKLEDSAMYFCASTDVYNEQFFGPGTRLTVL.

The chain combines TRBV6-4 with TRBJ2-3; no clear D. The length of the CDR3 is 14 residues. V was trimmed by 3 bases and J by 1 base, leaving 8 bases between them. Per the germline V gene, CDR1 is MRHNA and CDR2 is SNTAGT. The CDR3 nucleotides read TGTGCCAGCAGTGAAGATCTGGGCACAGATACGCAGTATTTT. This translates into CASSEDLGTDTQYF.

This clone has just one count. The chain has TRBV7-7 and TRBJ2-7; either TRBD1 or TRBD2 may supply D (5 bases each). Germline V CDR1 and CDR2: SSHAT, FNYEAQ (reference sequence). V gave up 4 bases and J gave up 5 bases, with 18 bases separating them. This CDR3 is 15 amino acids long. CDR3 protein: CASSYSGTIRNEQYV. In nucleotides, the CDR3 is TGTGCCAGCAGCTACTCCGGGACCATCCGGAACGAGCAGTACGTC.